These 16 T cell receptor beta chains share one sample of origin, sequenced in a study of T cells in Graves' hyperthyroidism and ophthalmopathy. TCR beta CDR3 region amplification was performed from RNA transcripts. First-round RT-PCR with HTBI primers amplified the TCR CDR3 region. TCRdb analysed the multiplex PCR reads with MiXCR anew, one entry per CDR3 protein. Among about 400,000 distinct CDR3 sequences listed, roughly 13% were seen once. The sample was blood. The receptors here all came from a man in his forties or fifties with Graves' ophthalmopathy.

The genes are TRBV29-1 and TRBJ1-2; unclear D gene. This CDR3 is 14 amino acids long. Per germline, CDR1 SQVTM and CDR2 ANQGSEA. V lost 7 bases and J lost 2, with 17 bases in between. DNA for the CDR3: TGCAGCGCCCTTCGGGGAAATCAGAACTATGGCTACACCTTC. Its translation: CSALRGNQNYGYTF.

This clonotype was picked up many times. This chain joins TRBV6-1 and TRBJ1-2; unclear D gene. The CDR3 has 16 residues. Trimming pared 7 bases from V and 2 bases from J, leaving 20 bases between. The V gene's germline CDR1 is MNHNS and CDR2 SASEGT. The CDR3 region has the DNA TGTGCCAGCACCCCACAGCCCTTGGCCTCAAACTATGGCTACACCTTC. This encodes CASTPQPLASNYGYTF.

The chain is built from TRBV28 and TRBJ2-7; D is undetermined. The V gene lost 4 bases and the J gene lost 2 bases, with 9 bases spanning the gap. This CDR3 is 13 amino acids long. Germline values: CDR1 MDHEN, CDR2 SYDVKM. Here the CDR3 DNA reads TGTGCCAGCAGTTCTGTAATGCCCTACGAGCAGTACTTC. Protein sequence: CASSSVMPYEQYF. Full variable domain (outside the CDR3, taken from reference TRBV28 and TRBJ2-7): DVKVTQSSRYLVKRTGEKVFLECVQDMDHENMFWYRQDPGLGLRLIYFSYDVKMKEKGDIPEGYSVSREKKERFSLILESASTNQTSMYLCASSSVMPYEQYFGPGTRLTVT.

This clonotype has just a few counts. The chain links TRBV6-1 to TRBJ2-5; D ambiguous. Per the germline V gene, CDR1 is MNHNS and CDR2 is SASEGT. This CDR3 contains 13 residues. V was cut by 8 bases and J by 2 bases, with 12 bases left in between. CDR3 residues: CASGSGEQETQYF. The CDR3 DNA reads TGTGCCAGCGGATCTGGGGAACAAGAGACCCAGTACTTC.

At least ten counts were recorded for this clonotype. This rearrangement joins TRBV11-1 to TRBJ2-7, with 10 bases fitting TRBD1. Germline CDR1 and CDR2: SGHAT and FQDESV (reference sequence). V gave up 5 bases and J gave up 3 bases; unmatched junction bases: 1. CDR3 length equals 13 residues. The CDR3 DNA reads TGTGCCAGCAGCCGGGACAGGGGCTACGAGCAGTACTTC. Amino acids: CASSRDRGYEQYF.

This clonotype has ten or more counts. The chain combines TRBV5-1 with TRBJ2-1, with 8 bases fitting TRBD2. The trim removed 4 bases at V and 3 bases at J, leaving 6 bases unmatched. From germline, CDR1 is SGHRS and CDR2 YFSETQ. The CDR3 runs to 15 residues. The CDR3 loop is CASSRGGGNYNEQFF. The CDR3 coding sequence is TGCGCCAGCAGCCGAGGCGGGGGGAACTACAATGAGCAGTTCTTC.

In this sample, this clonotype turned up many times. V gene TRBV2 combines with J gene TRBJ1-2, with D unresolved. Germline V gives CDR1 SNHLY, CDR2 FYNNEI. This CDR3 is 10 amino acids long. The CDR3 bases are TGTGCTAGGCGTCCGTTGGGCTACACCTTC. Protein: CARRPLGYTF.

The rearrangement uses TRBV19 and TRBJ1-2, with D possibly matching TRBD1 (6 bases). The germline CDR1 and CDR2 sequences are LNHDA and SQIVND (reference sequence). V lost 1 base, J lost 4 bases, and 10 bases lay in between. This CDR3 has 14 residues. CDR3 residues: CASSIGKGVYGYTF. The CDR3 DNA reads as TGTGCCAGTAGTATAGGCAAGGGGGTCTATGGCTACACCTTC.

This clonotype was recorded many times. The chain couples TRBV11-2 to TRBJ2-1; no clear D gene. From germline, CDR1 is SGHAT and CDR2 FQNNGV. V was pared by 2 bases and J by 9 bases, with 11 bases between. The length of the CDR3 is 13 residues. The CDR3 reads CASSLNSLPEQFF. CDR3 bases: TGTGCCAGCAGCTTAAACTCTCTACCTGAGCAGTTCTTC.

This clonotype was counted at least ten times. This chain connects TRBV18 to TRBJ2-5; 8 bases match TRBD1. Trimming at V came to 1 base and at J to 4 bases, leaving 17 bases not matched to a gene. Germline values: CDR1 KGHSH, CDR2 LQKENI. The CDR3 length is 19 residues. CDR3 coding DNA: TGTGCCAGCTCACCACTCCCCTCAGGTGACAGGGGTAACGGAGAGACCCAGTACTTC. Translation: CASSPLPSGDRGNGETQYF.

This clonotype was seen repeatedly, ten times or more. V gene TRBV6-2 or TRBV6-3 combines with J gene TRBJ2-7, with TRBD1 matching 8 bases. V shed 9 bases, J shed 4 bases, and the junction held 11 bases outside the gene matches. This CDR3 contains 14 residues. Germline V gene lookup returns CDR1 MNHEY and CDR2 SVGEGT. CDR3 nucleotides: TGTGCCAGTAAAGGGACAGGACGAGGATACGAGCAGTACTTC. This sequence encodes CASKGTGRGYEQYF.

This clonotype has only a few counts. The rearrangement uses TRBV2 and TRBJ2-1; weak D call: TRBD1 (6 bases). The V and J ends lost 7 bases and 8 bases respectively, with 21 bases between them. Germline CDR1 is SNHLY and CDR2 is FYNNEI. This CDR3 is 15 amino acids long. The CDR3 protein is CASTLLAQGNYEQFF. The CDR3 DNA reads as TGTGCCAGCACCCTTTTAGCACAGGGTAACTATGAGCAGTTCTTC. Variable domain in full (rest from reference TRBV2 and TRBJ2-1): EPEVTQTPSHQVTQMGQEVILRCVPISNHLYFYWYRQILGQKVEFLVSFYNNEISEKSEIFDDQFSVERPDGSNFTLKIRSTKLEDSAMYFCASTLLAQGNYEQFFGPGTRLTVL.

The chain carries TRBV19 and TRBJ1-5; 7 nucleotides line up with TRBD1. Per germline, CDR1 LNHDA and CDR2 SQIVND (reference sequence). J was trimmed by 5 bases and V by 3 bases; bases with no gene match: 4. The CDR3 runs to 14 residues. CDR3 in amino acids: CASSIRDRHQPQHF. Written as DNA, the CDR3 is TGTGCCAGTAGTATCCGGGACAGACATCAGCCCCAGCATTTT.

This clonotype occurred many times. The chain links TRBV20-1 to TRBJ2-4, with 14 nucleotides matching TRBD2. Germline CDR1 reads DFQATT; CDR2 reads SNEGSKA (reference sequence). The length of the CDR3 is 16 residues. V was pared by 1 base and J by 3 bases, with 2 bases of the junction left unmatched. CDR3 in DNA: TGCAGTGCTAGAGGGACTAGCGGGAGGTACAAAAACATTCAGTACTTC. Its translation: CSARGTSGRYKNIQYF.

The chain uses TRBV5-1 and TRBJ2-7, with TRBD2 matching 11 bases. The CDR3 has 17 amino acids. The trim removed 1 base at V and 3 bases at J, leaving 9 bases unmatched. Germline-derived CDR1 and CDR2 are SGHRS and YFSETQ. CDR3 in DNA: TGCGCCAGCAGCTTGAACCTACTAGCGGGGGATTACTACGAGCAGTACTTC. Translating it yields CASSLNLLAGDYYEQYF.

This clonotype was recorded at least ten times. The rearrangement uses TRBV7-6 and TRBJ1-4; D unresolved. CDR1 is SGHVS and CDR2 is FNYEAQ in the germline V gene. The CDR3 contains 15 residues. V lost 1 base to trimming and J lost 8 bases, with 14 bases between them. In nucleotides, the CDR3 is TGTGCCAGCAGCTTAGGGCACCAGAAGCGGGAAAAACTGTTTTTT. The encoded protein is CASSLGHQKREKLFF.